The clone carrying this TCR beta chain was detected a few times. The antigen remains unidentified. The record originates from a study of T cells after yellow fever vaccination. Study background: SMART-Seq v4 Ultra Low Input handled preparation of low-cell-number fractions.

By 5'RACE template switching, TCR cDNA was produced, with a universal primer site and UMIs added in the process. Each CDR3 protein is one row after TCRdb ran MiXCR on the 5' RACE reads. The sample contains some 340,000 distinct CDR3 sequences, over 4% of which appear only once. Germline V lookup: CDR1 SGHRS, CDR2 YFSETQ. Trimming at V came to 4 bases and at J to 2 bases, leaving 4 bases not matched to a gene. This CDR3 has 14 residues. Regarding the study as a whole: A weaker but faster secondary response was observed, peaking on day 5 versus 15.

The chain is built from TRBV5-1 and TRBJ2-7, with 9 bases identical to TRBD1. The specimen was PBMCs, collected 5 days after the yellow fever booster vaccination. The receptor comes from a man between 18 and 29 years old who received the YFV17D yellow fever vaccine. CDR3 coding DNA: TGCGCCAGCAGCGGGGGACAGGGTACCTACGAGCAGTACTTC. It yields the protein CASSGGQGTYEQYF.